Following are 8 T cell receptor beta chains from one sample sequenced in a study of shared clonotypes between healthy human individuals. Terminally differentiated effector memory CD45RA+ cells were excluded from the naive CD8 cells, which were CD45RO-negative and positively selected for CCR7. This table comes from immunoSEQ multiplex PCR, and its TCRdb copy is limited to in-frame clones, with some not included. Here the sample spans 800,000 to 950,000 clones, around 96% being singletons. What was sequenced was naive CD8+ T cells sorted from blood. The receptor set was obtained from a man aged 25 to 40 in good health.

The V and J genes are TRBV15 and TRBJ2-1, with D maybe TRBD2 (6 bases). CDR1 LNHNV and CDR2 YYDKDF come from the germline V gene (reference sequence). The germline V and J ends were trimmed by 1 base and 6 bases, with 10 bases remaining between them. This CDR3 spans 14 amino acids. The CDR3 loop is CATSRGRLVNEQFF. The CDR3 bases are TGTGCCACCAGCAGAGGGAGACTAGTCAATGAGCAGTTCTTC.

This chain joins TRBV14 and TRBJ1-2, with 9 bases fitting TRBD1. CDR3 length: 14 residues. Germline V CDR1 and CDR2: SGHDN, FVKESK. J was trimmed by 8 bases and V by 4 bases; bases with no gene match: 8. The chain's CDR3 is CASSPNRGHVGYTF. DNA of the CDR3: TGTGCCAGCAGCCCAAACAGGGGGCATGTCGGCTACACCTTC.

The gene calls are TRBV18 and TRBJ2-5; D remains ambiguous. The CDR3 is 14 amino acids. The V gene's germline CDR1 is KGHSH and CDR2 LQKENI. V was trimmed by 3 bases and J by 3 bases, leaving 11 bases between them. CDR3 coding DNA: TGTGCCAGCTCACCGACTTCTGGCAAAGAGACCCAGTACTTC. Protein: CASSPTSGKETQYF.

This sequence joins TRBV9 and TRBJ2-2; the D call may be TRBD1 or TRBD2 (5 bases each). V dropped 2 bases and J dropped 3 bases, with 11 bases sitting between them. The CDR3 covers 15 residues. Germline CDR1 SGDLS, CDR2 YYNGEE. CDR3 nucleotide sequence: TGTGCCAGCAGCGTTTATGGGGGAGACACCGGGGAGCTGTTTTTT. As protein: CASSVYGGDTGELFF. Full variable domain (missing parts from reference TRBV9 and TRBJ2-2): DSGVTQTPKHLITATGQRVTLRCSPRSGDLSVYWYQQSLDQGLQFLIQYYNGEERAKGNILERFSAQQFPDLHSELNLSSLELGDSALYFCASSVYGGDTGELFFGEGSRLTVL.

This chain uses TRBV30 with TRBJ2-2; D tentatively reads TRBD1 or TRBD2 (5 bases each). This CDR3 spans 16 amino acids. Germline V CDR1 and CDR2: GTSNPN, SVGIG (reference sequence). V shed 4 bases and J shed 6 bases, with 21 bases lying between them. For the CDR3, the DNA is TGTGCCTGGACCGGGGACGCACCCCTCGAGGCCGGGGAGCTGTTTTTT. This gives the protein CAWTGDAPLEAGELFF.

V usage is TRBV10-1 and J usage is TRBJ1-5; D not certain. CDR1 and CDR2 from the germline V gene are WNHNN and SYGVQD (reference sequence). The CDR3 length is 13 residues. The V and J ends lost 6 bases and 9 bases respectively, with 15 bases between them. The CDR3 protein is CASSPDLGWPQHF. The CDR3 region has the DNA TGCGCCAGCAGCCCAGACCTTGGGTGGCCCCAGCATTTT.

This clone was counted once. Other DNA sequences in this sample translate to the same CDR3. J is TRBJ2-7 and V is TRBV18; D may be TRBD2 (7 bases). Trimming shortened V by 3 bases and J by 1 base, and 16 bases separated the two germline ends. CDR3 length: 16 residues. The germline V gene encodes CDR1 KGHSH and CDR2 LQKENI. The DNA of the CDR3 is TGTGCCAGCTCACCTCCTACGGGGGGCAGTTCCTACGAGCAGTACTTC. It is translated as CASSPPTGGSSYEQYF.

The gene calls are TRBV11-2 and TRBJ2-1; 9 positions match TRBD2. Looked up from germline, CDR1 is SGHAT and CDR2 is FQNNGV. The CDR3 spans 17 residues. With 5 bases clipped from V and 4 bases from J, the junction kept 12 bases outside the gene matches. The CDR3 DNA follows: TGTGCCAGCAGCCCCACGGTTAGCGGGAGTGGTTACAATGAGCAGTTCTTC. As protein: CASSPTVSGSGYNEQFF.